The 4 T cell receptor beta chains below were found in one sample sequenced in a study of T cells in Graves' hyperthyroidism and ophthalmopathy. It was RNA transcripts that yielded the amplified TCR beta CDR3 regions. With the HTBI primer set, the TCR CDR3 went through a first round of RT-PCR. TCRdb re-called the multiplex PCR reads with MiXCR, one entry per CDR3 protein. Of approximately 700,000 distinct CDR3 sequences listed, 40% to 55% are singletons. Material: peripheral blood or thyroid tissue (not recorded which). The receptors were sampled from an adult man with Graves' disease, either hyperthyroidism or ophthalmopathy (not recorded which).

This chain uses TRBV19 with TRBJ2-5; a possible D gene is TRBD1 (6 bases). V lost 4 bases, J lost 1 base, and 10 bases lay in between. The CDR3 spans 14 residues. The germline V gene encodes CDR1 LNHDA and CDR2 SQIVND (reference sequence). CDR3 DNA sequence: TGTGCCAGTAGTACGGACAGACTCCAAGAGACCCAGTACTTC. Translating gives CASSTDRLQETQYF.

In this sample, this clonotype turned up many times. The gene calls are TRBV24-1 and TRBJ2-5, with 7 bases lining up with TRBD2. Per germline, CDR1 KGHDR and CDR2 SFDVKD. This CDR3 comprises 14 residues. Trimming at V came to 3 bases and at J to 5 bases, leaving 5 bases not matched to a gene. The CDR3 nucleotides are TGTGCCACCAGTGATGGGAGGGGAGGGGAGACCCAGTACTTC. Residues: CATSDGRGGETQYF.

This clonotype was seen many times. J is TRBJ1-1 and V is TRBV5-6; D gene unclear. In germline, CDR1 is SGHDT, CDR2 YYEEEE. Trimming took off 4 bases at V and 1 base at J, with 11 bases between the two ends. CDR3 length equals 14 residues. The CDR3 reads CASSLGFGNTEAFF. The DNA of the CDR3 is TGTGCCAGCAGCCTAGGTTTTGGGAACACTGAAGCTTTCTTT.

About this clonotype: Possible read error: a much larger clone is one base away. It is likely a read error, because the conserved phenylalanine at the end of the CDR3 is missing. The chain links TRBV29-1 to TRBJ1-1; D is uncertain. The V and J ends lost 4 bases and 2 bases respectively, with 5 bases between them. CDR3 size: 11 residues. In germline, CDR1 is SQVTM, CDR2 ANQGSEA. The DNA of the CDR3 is TGCAGCGTTGGAGATAACACTGAAGCTTTCCTT. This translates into CSVGDNTEAFL.